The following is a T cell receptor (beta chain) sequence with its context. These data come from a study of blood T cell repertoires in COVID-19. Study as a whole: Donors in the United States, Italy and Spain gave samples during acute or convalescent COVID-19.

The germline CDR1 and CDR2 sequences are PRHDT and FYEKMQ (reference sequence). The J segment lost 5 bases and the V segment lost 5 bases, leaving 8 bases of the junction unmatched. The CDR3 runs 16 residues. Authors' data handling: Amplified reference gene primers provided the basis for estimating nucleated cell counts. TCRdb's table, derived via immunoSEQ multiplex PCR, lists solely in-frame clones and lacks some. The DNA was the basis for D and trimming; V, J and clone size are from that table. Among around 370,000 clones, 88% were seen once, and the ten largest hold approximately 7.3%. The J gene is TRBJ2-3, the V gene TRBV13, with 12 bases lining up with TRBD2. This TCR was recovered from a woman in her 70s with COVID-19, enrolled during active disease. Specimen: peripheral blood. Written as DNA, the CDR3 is TGTGCCAGCAGCCCGATTCTAGCGGGGGGGCAAGATACGCAGTATTTT. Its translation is CASSPILAGGQDTQYF.